The 11 T cell receptor beta chains listed next were all sequenced from one sample in a study of cytomegalovirus exposure and HLA in healthy donors. 13 Jbeta primers and 60 Vbeta primers were used for the PCR. Measured with immunoSEQ multiplex PCR; TCRdb has only the in-frame clones, and not every one. This table has approximately 130,000 clones, approximately 80% appearing once. What was sequenced was PBMCs. The receptors stem from a man in his fifties in good health and CMV-seronegative.

The chain joins TRBV7-9 to TRBJ2-1, with D hard to call. Germline CDR1 reads SEHNR; CDR2 reads FQNEAQ (reference sequence). Trimming shortened V by 3 bases and J by 0 bases, and 9 bases separated the two germline ends. The CDR3 is 15 amino acids. CDR3 region: CASSLSQNSYNEQFF. In DNA, the CDR3 is TGTGCCAGCAGCTTGAGCCAAAACTCCTACAATGAGCAGTTCTTC.

V is TRBV7-9 and J is TRBJ2-2; D gene unclear. The germline gives CDR1 SEHNR, CDR2 FQNEAQ (reference sequence). There are 15 residues in the CDR3. Between the trimmed V and J ends, which lost 5 bases and 2 bases, there was a span of 12 bases. The CDR3 DNA follows: TGTGCCAGCAGCCTGAGGTTTGACAACACCGGGGAGCTGTTTTTT. It specifies CASSLRFDNTGELFF. The variable domain in full, with the rest retrieved from reference TRBV7-9 and TRBJ2-2, is DTGVSQNPRHKITKRGQNVTFRCDPISEHNRLYWYRQTLGQGPEFLTYFQNEAQLEKSRLLSDRFSAERPKGSFSTLEIQRTEQGDSAMYLCASSLRFDNTGELFFGEGSRLTVL.

V gene TRBV27 combines with J gene TRBJ2-3; D unclear. The CDR3 is 18 amino acids. V lost 3 bases and J 2 bases, leaving 21 bases between the germline ends. Germline V gene data show CDR1 as MNHEY and CDR2 as SMNVEV (reference sequence). The CDR3 coding sequence is TGTGCCAGCAGTTTCACCCCCCTCCTCGGAGTCCCCACAGATACGCAGTATTTT. Its protein product is CASSFTPLLGVPTDTQYF.

The rearrangement links TRBV10-1 to TRBJ2-1, with 15 nucleotides matching TRBD2. Germline lookup yields CDR1 WNHNN and CDR2 SYGVQD (reference sequence). There are 18 residues in the CDR3. After removal of 6 bases from V and 3 bases from J, the junction contained 9 bases not matched to a gene. The CDR3: CASRAGTSGRPDYNEQFF. CDR3 bases: TGCGCCAGCAGAGCCGGGACTAGCGGGAGGCCCGACTACAATGAGCAGTTCTTC.

The chain combines TRBV27 with TRBJ1-5; unclear D gene. V was cut by 6 bases and J by 4 bases, with 10 bases left in between. Per the germline V gene, CDR1 is MNHEY and CDR2 is SMNVEV (reference sequence). This CDR3 is built from 13 residues. CDR3 region: CASRTRINQPQHF. CDR3 coding DNA: TGTGCCAGCAGAACTAGAATAAATCAGCCCCAGCATTTT.

This chain connects TRBV9 to TRBJ2-7; 12 bases align to TRBD1. V gave up 4 bases and J gave up 6 bases; unmatched junction bases: 14. CDR3 length: 17 amino acids. Per the germline V gene, CDR1 is SGDLS and CDR2 is YYNGEE. This CDR3 is CASSQGQGAAGGIEQYF. The CDR3 DNA reads TGTGCCAGCAGCCAGGGACAGGGGGCTGCCGGAGGGATCGAGCAGTACTTC.

This clone came up a few times. The CDR3 sequence: CASTERGGTYEQYF. CDR3 nucleotides: TGTGCCAGCACGGAGCGGGGAGGGACCTACGAGCAGTACTTC. The chain couples TRBV28 to TRBJ2-7; 7 positions agree with TRBD2. The CDR3 spans 14 residues. V was clipped by 7 bases and J by 2 bases; unmatched bases: 8. CDR1 MDHEN and CDR2 SYDVKM come from the germline V gene. The full variable domain, rest sourced from reference TRBV28 and TRBJ2-7, is DVKVTQSSRYLVKRTGEKVFLECVQDMDHENMFWYRQDPGLGLRLIYFSYDVKMKEKGDIPEGYSVSREKKERFSLILESASTNQTSMYLCASTERGGTYEQYFGPGTRLTVT.

The V call is TRBV7-2, the J call TRBJ2-7, with unresolved D. In germline, CDR1 is SGHTA, CDR2 FQGNSA. This CDR3 contains 13 residues. V was pared by 3 bases and J by 2 bases, with 8 bases between. The CDR3 protein is CASSFDTAYEQYF. The DNA for the CDR3 is TGTGCCAGCAGCTTTGACACGGCCTACGAGCAGTACTTC. The complete variable domain, with remaining parts taken from reference TRBV7-2 and TRBJ2-7, reads GAGVSQSPSNKVTEKGKDVELRCDPISGHTALYWYRQSLGQGLEFLIYFQGNSAPDKSGLPSDRFSAERTGGSVSTLTIQRTQQEDSAVYLCASSFDTAYEQYFGPGTRLTVT.

This clone was observed a handful of times. The chain is built from TRBV10-1 and TRBJ2-3; 9 bases match TRBD2. The V segment lost 6 bases and the J segment 2 bases; nucleotides outside the gene matches: 3. The CDR3 runs 14 residues. Germline-derived CDR1 and CDR2 are WNHNN and SYGVQD (reference sequence). CDR3 DNA: TGCGCCAGCAGGGCGGGGGGGTCCACAGATACGCAGTATTTT. This sequence encodes CASRAGGSTDTQYF.

This chain uses TRBV11-2 with TRBJ2-2, with a weak D call TRBD2 (6 bases). V lost 3 bases and J lost 4, with 12 bases in between. The CDR3 contains 15 residues. Germline-derived CDR1 and CDR2 are SGHAT and FQNNGV. This CDR3 reads CASSLAGTITGELFF. The CDR3 DNA is TGTGCCAGCAGCTTGGCGGGGACGATCACCGGGGAGCTGTTTTTT.

The genes are TRBV5-1 and TRBJ1-1; possibly TRBD1 for D (5 bases). Trimming removed 5 bases from V and 8 bases from J, with 10 bases in between. The length of the CDR3 is 11 residues. The germline CDR1 and CDR2 sequences are SGHRS and YFSETQ. The CDR3 protein is CASSSGQEAFF. CDR3 nucleotide sequence: TGCGCCAGCAGTTCCGGACAAGAAGCTTTCTTT.